The table lists the clone carrying this T cell receptor beta chain with a few counts. The target antigen is unknown. 60 Vbeta and 13 Jbeta primers were used in PCR. Sequencing was performed with immunoSEQ multiplex PCR; in TCRdb, only in-frame clones are kept and a portion is missing. The sample lists 180,000 or so clones, approximately 65% seen once, with less than 3% in the top ten. Unrecorded immune exposures were likely, despite nominal health at sampling. Trimming cost V 4 bases and J 3 bases, with 14 bases left between them. The CDR3 runs to 15 residues. CDR1 and CDR2 from the germline V gene are SGHAT and FQNNGV. These data belong to a study of cytomegalovirus exposure and HLA in healthy donors. The study, taken as a whole, reports: Earlier results showed most TCR beta V segments being productive about 90% or about 30% of the time. Presence/absence analyses assumed roughly uniform sequencing depth across donors.

Sequences were obtained from PBMCs. The receptor's source is a man aged 40-50 years in good health and CMV-seronegative. The V gene is TRBV11-2, the J gene TRBJ2-3; unclear D gene. The CDR3 nucleotides read TGTGCCAGCAGCTCCGTGAGACTTCCGACAGATACGCAGTATTTT. This gives the protein CASSSVRLPTDTQYF.